This passage covers 4 T cell receptor beta chains from one sample sequenced in a study of Graves' ophthalmopathy and Graves' hyperthyroidism. Transcripts of RNA were the source for amplifying TCR beta CDR3 regions. The authors performed first-round RT-PCR with HTBI primers and then a second-round multiplex PCR. TCRdb re-called the multiplex PCR reads through MiXCR, storing one row per CDR3 protein. The data hold about 220,000 distinct CDR3 sequences, with about 22% observed a single time. The sample taken for sequencing was peripheral blood. The receptors shown here come from a woman between 50 and 59 years old with Graves' ophthalmopathy.

The chain has TRBV7-4 and TRBJ2-4; 7 nucleotides line up with TRBD1. This CDR3 is built from 17 residues. V gave up 5 bases and J gave up 0 bases; unmatched junction bases: 10. Germline CDR1 reads SGHVT; CDR2 reads SQSDAQ. The CDR3 reads CASSPGQTGIAKNIQYF. In DNA form, the CDR3 reads TGTGCCAGCAGCCCCGGGCAGACAGGGATAGCCAAAAACATTCAGTACTTC.

This clonotype occurred many times. V gene TRBV5-1 combines with J gene TRBJ2-7, with 11 bases aligning to TRBD1. With V trimmed by 4 bases and J by 6 bases, 18 bases remained unmatched. The CDR3 covers 18 residues. Germline CDR1 is SGHRS and CDR2 is YFSETQ. The CDR3 DNA reads TGCGCCAGCAGCAACCGGGACAGGGGGGGTGTGGCAGGCTCCGAGCAGTACTTC. Amino acid sequence: CASSNRDRGGVAGSEQYF.

This clonotype was seen at least ten times. The rearrangement links TRBV12-3 or TRBV12-4 to TRBJ1-1, with no clear D. The CDR3 length is 13 residues. V lost 4 bases, J lost 0 bases, and 6 bases lay in between. For the CDR3, the DNA is TGTGCCAGCAGTTCGACTGTGAACACTGAAGCTTTCTTT. This gives the protein CASSSTVNTEAFF.

A few counts support this clonotype. The V and J genes are TRBV11-1 and TRBJ2-2; 7 bases are a match to TRBD1. The CDR3 runs to 16 residues. CDR1 and CDR2 from the germline V gene are SGHAT and FQDESV (reference sequence). The junction had 5 bases not matched to a gene; V was cut back by 1 base and J by 3 bases. The CDR3 nucleotides are TGTGCCAGCAGCTTAGTGGGACAGACATACACCGGGGAGCTGTTTTTT. Its translation: CASSLVGQTYTGELFF.